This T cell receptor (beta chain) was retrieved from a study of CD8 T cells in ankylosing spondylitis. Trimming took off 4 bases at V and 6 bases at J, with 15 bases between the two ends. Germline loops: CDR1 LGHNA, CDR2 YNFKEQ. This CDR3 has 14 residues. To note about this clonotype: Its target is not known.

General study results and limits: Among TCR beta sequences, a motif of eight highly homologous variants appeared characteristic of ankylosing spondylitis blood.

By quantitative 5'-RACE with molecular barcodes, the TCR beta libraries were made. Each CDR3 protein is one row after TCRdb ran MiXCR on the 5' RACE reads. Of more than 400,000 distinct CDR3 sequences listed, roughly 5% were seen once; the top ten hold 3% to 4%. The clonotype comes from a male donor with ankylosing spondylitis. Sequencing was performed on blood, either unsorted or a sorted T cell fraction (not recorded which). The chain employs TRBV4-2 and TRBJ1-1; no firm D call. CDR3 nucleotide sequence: TGTGCCAGCAGCCCCGGGCTCCTCTGCCCTGAAGCTTTCTTT. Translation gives CASSPGLLCPEAFF.